A single sample gave rise to the 11 T cell receptor beta chains below, sequenced in a study of control samples from healthy donors and cancer patients. Assay used: immunoSEQ multiplex PCR; TCRdb lists only in-frame clones, some missing. The sample shows about 89,000 clones, around nine tenths of them seen only once. Sequences were obtained from blood. The receptor set was obtained from a man aged 25 to 45 in good health.

The chain carries TRBV14 and TRBJ2-7, with D tentatively TRBD2 (6 bases). The CDR3 has 15 amino acids. The germline CDR1 and CDR2 sequences are SGHDN and FVKESK. V was shortened by 2 bases and J by 4 bases, with 15 bases between the two germline ends. CDR3 amino acids: CASSQTDYPGYEQYF. The CDR3 nucleotides read TGTGCCAGCAGCCAAACGGACTACCCAGGGTACGAGCAGTACTTC. Filled out from reference TRBV14 and TRBJ2-7, the complete variable domain reads EAGVTQFPSHSVIEKGQTVTLRCDPISGHDNLYWYRRVMGKEIKFLLHFVKESKQDESGMPNNRFLAERTGGTYSTLKVQPAELEDSGVYFCASSQTDYPGYEQYFGPGTRLTVT.

This clone was observed once. The chain couples TRBV5-4 to TRBJ2-5; TRBD2 might be the D (5 bases). Looked up from germline, CDR1 is SGHNT and CDR2 is YYREEE (reference sequence). The CDR3 totals 14 residues. The ends were cut back, 4 bases at V and 2 bases at J, with 12 bases in the middle. CDR3 DNA sequence: TGTGCCAGCAGCCACAAGGACTCACAAGAGACCCAGTACTTC. This gives the protein CASSHKDSQETQYF.

The rearrangement links TRBV30 to TRBJ2-3; D could derive from TRBD1 or TRBD2 (6 bases each). Deletions cut 5 bases from V and 14 bases from J, with 23 bases between. Germline values: CDR1 GTSNPN, CDR2 SVGIG (reference sequence). The CDR3 extends over 13 amino acids. Here the CDR3 reads CAWDYSRRDIPYF. DNA for the CDR3: TGTGCCTGGGATTACTCTAGGCGGGACATCCCGTATTTT.

The chain has TRBV9 and TRBJ1-3; 8 bases fit TRBD1. With V trimmed by 0 bases and J by 0 bases, 2 bases remained unmatched. The CDR3 spans 16 residues. Germline values: CDR1 SGDLS, CDR2 YYNGEE. CDR3 in amino acids: CASSVATGGSGNTIYF. CDR3 sequence (DNA): TGTGCCAGCAGCGTAGCTACAGGGGGCTCTGGAAACACCATATATTTT.

The chain employs TRBV9 and TRBJ2-3; D remains ambiguous. V was cut by 1 base and J by 2 bases, with 8 bases left in between. The CDR3 sequence is 14 residues long. CDR1 and CDR2 (germline): SGDLS, YYNGEE. This CDR3 is CASSVSQTTDTQYF. The DNA for the CDR3 is TGTGCCAGCAGCGTAAGCCAGACCACAGATACGCAGTATTTT.

The chain recombines TRBV6-9 with TRBJ2-7; D gene unclear. CDR1 and CDR2 (germline): MNHGY, SVAAGI. The V and J ends lost 2 bases and 2 bases respectively, with 7 bases between them. The CDR3 totals 13 residues. This CDR3 reads CASSYPRAYEQYF. CDR3 bases: TGTGCCAGCAGTTATCCTAGGGCCTACGAGCAGTACTTC.

This CDR3 reads CASSPQGRVAEAFF. CDR3 nucleotide sequence: TGTGCCAGCAGCCCACAGGGAAGGGTGGCTGAAGCTTTCTTT. The J gene is TRBJ1-1, the V gene TRBV7-9; the D gene is possibly TRBD1 (6 bases). Germline V gene sequence: CDR1 SEHNR, CDR2 FQNEAQ (reference sequence). V shed 5 bases and J shed 6 bases, with 16 bases lying between them. This CDR3 region has 14 residues.

The V and J genes are TRBV14 and TRBJ2-5; D may correspond to TRBD1 or TRBD2 (5 bases each). The CDR3 contains 16 residues. V was cut by 4 bases and J by 2 bases, with 17 bases left in between. The germline V gene has CDR1 SGHDN and CDR2 FVKESK. The CDR3 here is CASSRNSGTSQETQYF. For the CDR3, the DNA is TGTGCCAGCAGCCGCAACTCCGGGACCTCACAAGAGACCCAGTACTTC.

J is TRBJ1-1 and V is TRBV27, with D unresolved. Germline CDR1 and CDR2: MNHEY and SMNVEV (reference sequence). The CDR3 runs to 15 residues. Trimming left V 4 bases short and J 4 bases short, with 16 bases between. CDR3 sequence reads: CASSSHNEGFTEAFF. CDR3 nucleotide sequence: TGTGCCAGCAGTTCGCACAACGAGGGTTTCACTGAAGCTTTCTTT.

The chain carries TRBV5-1 and TRBJ1-4; D unresolved. V shed 0 bases and J shed 4 bases, with 10 bases lying between them. In germline, CDR1 is SGHRS, CDR2 YFSETQ. The CDR3 sequence is 15 residues long. DNA for the CDR3: TGCGCCAGCAGCTTGGGATCCGCTATTAATGAAAAACTGTTTTTT. Translation: CASSLGSAINEKLFF.

This chain links TRBV9 with TRBJ2-3, with 8 bases lining up with TRBD2. J lost 1 base, V lost 3 bases, and 7 bases had no gene match. The germline gives CDR1 SGDLS, CDR2 YYNGEE. The CDR3 sequence is 16 residues long. The CDR3 spells CASSEEAGARTDTQYF. CDR3 DNA sequence: TGTGCCAGCAGCGAGGAAGCGGGGGCACGCACAGATACGCAGTATTTT.